The sample holds many counts of the clone carrying this T cell receptor beta chain. CDR3 length equals 12 residues. V was cut by 6 bases and J by 6 bases, with 12 bases left in between. Germline values: CDR1 DFQATT, CDR2 SNEGSKA (reference sequence). TCRdb re-derived calls from the 5' RACE reads in MiXCR, one entry per CDR3 protein. Among more than 75,000 distinct CDR3 sequences listed, under 13% were seen once. These data come from a study of neurological immune-mediated disorders. The receptor was isolated from a man aged 35 to 55 in good health. The chain combines TRBV20-1 with TRBJ2-4; a possible D gene is TRBD1 (5 bases). Sequences were obtained from PBMCs. CDR3 bases: TGCAGTGCCCAGGGATGGGGAAACATTCAGTACTTC. It translates to CSAQGWGNIQYF.